The 15 T cell receptor beta chains below all came from one sample that was sequenced in a study of control samples from healthy donors and cancer patients. Sequencing was performed with immunoSEQ multiplex PCR; in TCRdb, only in-frame clones are kept and a portion is missing. This table has tens of thousands of clones, around 93% appearing once. Material for sequencing was blood. The receptors derive from a woman aged 25 to 39 in good health.

This sequence joins TRBV5-1 and TRBJ1-1; maybe TRBD1 (6 bases). The CDR3 covers 14 residues. Germline V lookup: CDR1 SGHRS, CDR2 YFSETQ. The V gene lost 0 bases and the J gene lost 5 bases, with 11 bases spanning the gap. CDR3 sequence reads: CASSLEGGLTEAFF. In nucleotides, the CDR3 is TGCGCCAGCAGCTTGGAGGGGGGTTTAACTGAAGCTTTCTTT. The full variable domain, rest sourced from reference TRBV5-1 and TRBJ1-1, is KAGVTQTPRYLIKTRGQQVTLSCSPISGHRSVSWYQQTPGQGLQFLFEYFSETQRNKGNFPGRFSGRQFSNSRSEMNVSTLELGDSALYLCASSLEGGLTEAFFGQGTRLTVV.

The chain combines TRBV28 with TRBJ1-1; D possibly corresponds to TRBD1 (5 bases). Between the trimmed V and J ends, which lost 3 bases and 4 bases, there was a span of 12 bases. Germline V CDR1 and CDR2: MDHEN, SYDVKM. The CDR3 loop spans 14 amino acids. CDR3: CASSFGGAPTEAFF. The CDR3 DNA follows: TGTGCCAGCAGTTTCGGAGGGGCGCCCACTGAAGCTTTCTTT.

The chain joins TRBV25-1 to TRBJ2-5; D is uncertain. Looked up from germline, CDR1 is MGHDK and CDR2 is SYGVNS. Trimming left V 5 bases short and J 5 bases short, with 15 bases between. The CDR3 runs to 14 residues. CDR3 sequence reads: CASSPSALPETQYF. The CDR3 DNA sequence: TGTGCCAGCAGTCCCTCGGCGCTCCCCGAGACCCAGTACTTC.

This chain joins TRBV7-8 and TRBJ1-5, with D hard to call. V lost 5 bases and J lost 7, with 9 bases in between. Germline V CDR1 and CDR2: SGHVS, FQNEAQ. The CDR3 length is 12 residues. CDR3 bases: TGTGCCAGCAGCCCGGAGAGGCAGCCCCAGCATTTT. Its translation: CASSPERQPQHF.

This chain uses TRBV7-9 with TRBJ2-3, with D unresolved. V dropped 6 bases and J dropped 6 bases, with 16 bases sitting between them. Germline V CDR1 and CDR2: SEHNR, FQNEAQ (reference sequence). CDR3 length equals 14 residues. The CDR3 DNA follows: TGTGCCAGCAGTCAATTACGGACCCCGGATACGCAGTATTTT. Translated, it gives CASSQLRTPDTQYF.

This chain links TRBV15 with TRBJ2-1; 7 nucleotides match TRBD2. This CDR3 is 14 amino acids long. V trimming: 4 bases; J trimming: 7 bases; junction bases outside the gene matches: 7. CDR1 and CDR2 (germline): LNHNV, YYDKDF (reference sequence). The CDR3 sequence: CATSTSWGGNEQFF. For the CDR3, the DNA is TGTGCCACCAGCACCTCTTGGGGGGGGAATGAGCAGTTCTTC. The entire variable domain, with the rest obtained from reference TRBV15 and TRBJ2-1, is as follows: DAMVIQNPRYQVTQFGKPVTLSCSQTLNHNVMYWYQQKSSQAPKLLFHYYDKDFNNEADTPDNFQSRRPNTSFCFLDIRSPGLGDTAMYLCATSTSWGGNEQFFGPGTRLTVL.

The chain is built from TRBV27 and TRBJ1-2, with TRBD1 as a possible D gene (5 bases). This CDR3 contains 12 residues. Germline lookup yields CDR1 MNHEY and CDR2 SMNVEV (reference sequence). Trimming left V 4 bases short and J 4 bases short, with 7 bases between. CDR3 DNA sequence: TGTGCCAGCAGTTGGGACGGCTATGGCTACACCTTC. This sequence encodes CASSWDGYGYTF.

The chain links TRBV5-4 to TRBJ1-4; 8 positions agree with TRBD1. The V segment lost 0 bases and the J segment 8 bases; nucleotides outside the gene matches: 9. The CDR3 runs 16 residues. Germline CDR1 and CDR2: SGHNT and YYREEE (reference sequence). For the CDR3, the DNA is TGTGCCAGCAGCTTGGGTCCCGACAGGGGAGCCGAAAAACTGTTTTTT. It is translated as CASSLGPDRGAEKLFF.

V is TRBV29-1 and J is TRBJ2-4; 7 bases are shared with TRBD2. Looked up from germline, CDR1 is SQVTM and CDR2 is ANQGSEA. J was trimmed by 6 bases and V by 6 bases; bases with no gene match: 11. The CDR3 length is 14 residues. CDR3 region: CSVILSGGGNIQYF. The CDR3 nucleotides read TGCAGCGTCATTCTTTCTGGCGGGGGAAACATTCAGTACTTC.

The V call is TRBV13, the J call TRBJ1-2; a weak D match, TRBD1 (5 bases). Trimming pared 5 bases from V and 4 bases from J, leaving 17 bases between. The V gene's germline CDR1 is PRHDT and CDR2 FYEKMQ (reference sequence). The CDR3 length is 15 residues. The CDR3 region has the DNA TGTGCCAGCAGCGGGGGTGACAAGGGCGTCTATGGCTACACCTTC. This codes for CASSGGDKGVYGYTF. The whole variable domain, remainder taken from reference TRBV13 and TRBJ1-2, is AAGVIQSPRHLIKEKRETATLKCYPIPRHDTVYWYQQGPGQDPQFLISFYEKMQSDKGSIPDRFSAQQFSDYHSELNMSSLELGDSALYFCASSGGDKGVYGYTFGSGTRLTVV.

J is TRBJ1-5 and V is TRBV15; D unclear. This CDR3 contains 12 residues. V lost 0 bases and J lost 8, with 5 bases in between. CDR1 LNHNV and CDR2 YYDKDF come from the germline V gene (reference sequence). In DNA form, the CDR3 reads TGTGCCACCAGCAGAGACCTGGAGCCCCAGCATTTT. Amino acids: CATSRDLEPQHF. Filled out from reference TRBV15 and TRBJ1-5, the complete variable domain reads DAMVIQNPRYQVTQFGKPVTLSCSQTLNHNVMYWYQQKSSQAPKLLFHYYDKDFNNEADTPDNFQSRRPNTSFCFLDIRSPGLGDTAMYLCATSRDLEPQHFGDGTRLSIL.

The rearrangement joins TRBV11-3 to TRBJ2-1; D is tentatively TRBD1 or TRBD2 (5 bases each). Trimming removed 2 bases at V and 8 bases at J, with 10 bases between. The length of the CDR3 is 13 residues. Germline V CDR1 and CDR2: SGHNT, YENEEA. In nucleotides, the CDR3 is TGTGCCAGCAGCTTATCACTGGGGGATGAGCAGTTCTTC. Protein product: CASSLSLGDEQFF.

The chain uses TRBV27 and TRBJ2-1, with D perhaps TRBD1 (6 bases). CDR1 is MNHEY and CDR2 is SMNVEV in the germline V gene (reference sequence). The CDR3 is made up of 15 amino acids. V lost 2 bases, J lost 8 bases, and 16 bases lay in between. CDR3: CASSLGQGRWDEQFF. Written as DNA, the CDR3 is TGTGCCAGCAGTTTAGGGCAGGGGCGCTGGGATGAGCAGTTCTTC.

This chain links TRBV19 with TRBJ2-1; unclear D gene. The V gene lost 7 bases and the J gene lost 0 bases, with 16 bases spanning the gap. CDR1 and CDR2 (germline): LNHDA, SQIVND (reference sequence). CDR3 length: 16 amino acids. This chain's CDR3 is CASTPRAESSYNEQFF. CDR3 DNA sequence: TGTGCCAGTACCCCGCGAGCCGAGAGCTCCTACAATGAGCAGTTCTTC.

V is TRBV4-1 and J is TRBJ1-2; no clear D. Deletions cut 2 bases from V and 8 bases from J, with 9 bases between. The CDR3 has 12 residues. Germline V gene data show CDR1 as MGHRA and CDR2 as YSYEKL. The CDR3 DNA reads as TGCGCCAGCAGCCAAAAAGACGGAGGCTACACCTTC. It specifies CASSQKDGGYTF.